This T cell receptor beta chain was observed in a study of shared clonotypes between healthy human individuals. Produced via immunoSEQ multiplex PCR; TCRdb's table is partial and in-frame only. The table has about 2.4 million clones, 93% seen once. Study-wide points: Blood was the only sampled material, and tissue repertoires likely differ. Compared with clonotypes that all four donors shared, non-shared clonotypes had lower generation probabilities. Generally, naive subsets came out with larger estimated richness than memory subsets.

Points on this clone: Its specificity is not known. The junction departs from germline at one end; a sequencing error may be responsible.

There were no recent acute infections or vaccinations among the donors, who were healthy HIV-negative adults. Source material: naive CD4+ T cells from PBMCs. Subset specified: CD45RA+ positively selected. The TCR was taken from a man aged 18 to 30 in good health. Some clones in this sample may be carry-over from other donors' samples.

The CDR3 coding sequence is TGTGCCAGCAGCTCAACGGAGCTAGGGAGGGTGTCCAATCCGCCCCAGCATTTT. Translating gives CASSSTELGRVSNPPQHF. The V and J genes are TRBV28 and TRBJ1-5, with no clear D. CDR1 is MDHEN and CDR2 is SYDVKM in the germline V gene. This CDR3 spans 18 amino acids.